The sequence of this T cell receptor beta chain was determined in a study of regulatory T cells in long-lasting Graves disease (dated by TCRdb to about 2021). Background on the whole study: Persistent Graves' disease was defined as persistently positive TSH receptor autoantibodies together with antithyroid drug treatment for over 5 years. On average, persistent Graves' disease patients in the clinical cohort had been on antithyroid drugs for approximately ten years. The study was conducted in China and was registered as a clinical trial. Patients with persistent Graves' disease were compared with patients with newly diagnosed Graves' disease using TCR sequencing and RNA sequencing of peripheral blood. A total of around 35 samples underwent TCR sequencing: 13 from persistent and about 20 from newly diagnosed Graves' disease patients.

The paper's findings and limits, for the study overall: More public clonotypes were shared among persistent patients (roughly 2,900) than among newly diagnosed patients (just under 1,000). Sequencing and analysis were restricted to the TCR beta chain. Compared with newly diagnosed patients, patients with persistent Graves' disease had lower TCR Shannon entropy and fewer highly expanded clones, which suggests clonal expansion. The study examined only peripheral blood because the primary lesion, thyroid tissue, could not be accessed. TRBV28, TRBJ1-2 and TRBJ2-5 were preferentially used in persistent disease, while TRBV20-1 and TRBJ2-1 were favored in newly diagnosed disease. The authors noted that the small sample size was a limitation that may lower accuracy.

As concerns this clonotype: This receptor's antigen is unknown. It has no much larger one-base neighbor in the sample; base qualities were not kept.

Library generation was performed with multiplex PCR. Instrument used: Illumina HiSeq 4000. CDR3 regions were amplified by Arm-PCR with iRepertoire HTBI primers to construct TCR beta libraries. Before sequencing, the PCR products went through gel purification. On the authors' methods: Gene usage analysis of CDR3 amino acid clonotypes used the 62 TRBV and 14 TRBJ segments found across samples. COPE and FqMerger were used to merge filtered high-quality paired reads into contigs. BLAST was used to align contigs to IMGT TRBV, TRBD and TRBJ reference genes, with CDR3 defined following IMGT. Highly expanded clones were defined as clonotypes with a frequency above 0.1%. Shannon entropy served as the measure of repertoire diversity, while the Gini coefficient captured V-J evenness. A clonotype was considered public if more than one individual shared it. The public sequencing data were trimmed at Q25 with fastp and processed into clonotypes with MiXCR by TCRdb, which kept only in-frame beta chains. Here each entry gathers all rows of one CDR3 protein and keeps the most common genes and DNA. What appears here as the V and J calls and clone size reflects TCRdb's work, not the paper's. Recorded for this sample are a few hundred thousand distinct CDR3 sequences; 22% of them occurred a single time. Around 13% of the sample goes to the ten largest clones.

This specimen's time point label, per the study, means: persistent/refractory GD, antithyroid drugs over 5 years with positive TRAb. RNA was extracted from PBMCs in TRIzol for both TCR sequencing and RNA sequencing. The diagnosis of Graves' disease was made according to American Thyroid Association guidelines. Recruitment of patients was carried out at an endocrinology department in Xi'an, China. Each patient gave about 10 milliliters of peripheral blood, collected in an EDTA anticoagulant tube. Ficoll Paque Plus density gradient separation was used to isolate PBMCs, and no further T cell sorting was done. RNA quality was checked with an Agilent 2100 Bioanalyzer and agarose gel, and concentration with a NanoDrop 2000. The CDR3 measures 14 amino acids from cysteine to phenylalanine. Only the CDR3 portion is preserved as DNA: 42 bases, with reading frame beginning at the first base. Sequences LGHNA (CDR1) and YSLEER (CDR2) are obtained from the germline V gene. Trimming accounts for 1 base at V and 9 bases at J, while the number of junction bases matched to no gene is 6.

This clonotype was sampled from a female donor with Graves disease. The rearranged chain carries TRBV4-3 and TRBJ2-4; 7 bases in between match TRBD1. The sample here was peripheral blood mononuclear cells (PBMCs), taken when the disease was refractory, from a patient treated with antithyroid drugs. The CDR3 has the sequence CASSQVGQSGIQYF. The nucleotide sequence is TGCGCCAGCAGCCAAGTGGGACAGTCTGGCATTCAGTACTTC.